Listed here are 23 T cell receptor beta chains from one sample, sequenced in a study of blood T cell repertoires in COVID-19. Generated by immunoSEQ multiplex PCR, the TCRdb table keeps only in-frame clones and is missing some. The sample lists over 75,000 clones, about 80% occurring once. The sequencing sample was made of peripheral blood. These receptors were collected from a man in his sixties or seventies with acute or convalescent COVID-19.

As DNA, the CDR3 is TGTGCCAGCAGTTTACGAGTGGTGGAGCAGTTCTTC. It translates to CASSLRVVEQFF. The rearrangement links TRBV12-3 or TRBV12-4 to TRBJ2-1; no reliable D call. This CDR3 region has 12 residues. V gave up 2 bases and J gave up 10 bases, with 9 bases separating them.

The rearrangement links TRBV6-6 to TRBJ1-2, with D tentatively TRBD1 (6 bases). The germline gives CDR1 MNHNY, CDR2 SVGAGI (reference sequence). The germline V and J ends were trimmed by 0 bases and 6 bases, with 8 bases remaining between them. This CDR3 is built from 13 residues. The CDR3 DNA follows: TGTGCCAGCAGTTACTCATGGACAGATGGCTACACCTTC. Its translation is CASSYSWTDGYTF.

This chain uses TRBV5-1 with TRBJ2-3, with D possibly being TRBD1 (6 bases). From germline, CDR1 is SGHRS and CDR2 YFSETQ. The CDR3 length is 15 residues. V was clipped by 1 base and J by 2 bases, with 11 bases between them. The CDR3 spells CASSLTGRITDTQYF. As DNA, the CDR3 is TGCGCCAGCAGCTTGACAGGGCGTATCACAGATACGCAGTATTTT.

The chain couples TRBV21-1 to TRBJ2-4; whether TRBD1, the table's D call, matches the DNA was not checked. TRBV21-1 is an annotated pseudogene. The CDR3 extends over 16 amino acids. The CDR3 region has the DNA TGTGCCAGCCGCAACCTTACAGGGAAAACCAAAAACATTCAGTACTTC. This gives the protein CASRNLTGKTKNIQYF.

This chain joins TRBV18 and TRBJ2-7; D is unclear. V gave up 4 bases and J gave up 3 bases, with 4 bases separating them. This CDR3 has 11 amino acids. CDR1 is KGHSH and CDR2 is LQKENI in the germline V gene. The CDR3 DNA reads as TGTGCCAGCTCACTCCACTACGAGCAGTACTTC. Translated, it gives CASSLHYEQYF.

This chain links TRBV18 with TRBJ2-5, with TRBD2 matching over 8 bases. This CDR3 has 15 residues. Germline lookup yields CDR1 KGHSH and CDR2 LQKENI. Trimming at V came to 0 bases and at J to 4 bases, leaving 4 bases not matched to a gene. As DNA, the CDR3 is TGTGCCAGCTCACCACCCGGACTAGCCTCAGAGACCCAGTACTTC. Translated: CASSPPGLASETQYF.

This chain uses TRBV2 with TRBJ2-7; 7 bases align to TRBD1. The CDR3 covers 14 residues. The germline gives CDR1 SNHLY, CDR2 FYNNEI. The junction had 7 bases not matched to a gene; V was cut back by 7 bases and J by 1 base. The CDR3 reads CASTPTGSSYEQYF. The CDR3, as DNA: TGTGCCAGCACCCCGACAGGGTCATCCTACGAGCAGTACTTC.

DNA for the CDR3: TGTGCCAGCAGTTATTCACATCTGAAGCCCCAGCATTTT. It codes for CASSYSHLKPQHF. The J gene is TRBJ1-5, the V gene TRBV6-2 or TRBV6-3; D gene unclear. V dropped 3 bases and J dropped 8 bases, with 11 bases sitting between them. Germline V lookup: CDR1 MNHEY, CDR2 SVGEGT. The CDR3 extends over 13 amino acids.

This clone was detected only once. This chain connects TRBV5-1 to TRBJ2-1, with 9 bases fitting TRBD1. V dropped 2 bases and J dropped 7; count of bases not matched to a gene: 10. CDR1 SGHRS and CDR2 YFSETQ come from the germline V gene. This CDR3 region has 16 residues. For the CDR3, the DNA is TGCGCCAGCAGCTTAAGTCTTGGGACAGGGAATAATGAGCAGTTCTTC. Encoded protein: CASSLSLGTGNNEQFF.

This rearrangement joins TRBV27 to TRBJ2-7, with a tentative D call TRBD2 (6 bases). CDR3 length: 15 amino acids. CDR1 MNHEY and CDR2 SMNVEV come from the germline V gene (reference sequence). V lost 5 bases and J lost 2, with 16 bases in between. The CDR3 is CASSPRAGITYEQYF. The CDR3 DNA sequence: TGTGCCAGCAGTCCGAGGGCGGGGATCACCTACGAGCAGTACTTC.

The chain recombines TRBV6-5 with TRBJ2-7; a possible D gene is TRBD1 (6 bases). Trimming cost V 7 bases and J 7 bases, with 17 bases left between them. CDR1 and CDR2 from the germline V gene are MNHEY and SVGAGI. The CDR3 has 13 residues. CDR3 nucleotides: TGTGCCAGCATTTCTCTGGGGGCGGGTGAGCAGTACTTC. Protein sequence: CASISLGAGEQYF.

This clone was picked up a small number of times. The chain recombines TRBV3-1 (or the pseudogene TRBV3-2) with TRBJ1-3; 10 bases fit TRBD1. The CDR3 totals 15 residues. Germline CDR1 reads LGHDT; CDR2 reads YNNKEL (reference sequence). Losses at the gene ends were 4 bases for V and 4 bases for J; bases not matched to a gene: 4. The CDR3 protein is CASSPRDRGGNTIYF. As DNA, the CDR3 is TGTGCCAGCAGCCCCCGGGACAGGGGAGGAAACACCATATATTTT.

J is TRBJ1-4 and V is TRBV14; maybe TRBD1 (5 bases). CDR1 is SGHDN, CDR2 FVKESK, per germline. The V end lost 4 bases, the J end lost 3 bases, and 15 bases lay between the germline ends. This CDR3 contains 16 residues. CDR3 amino acids: CASSRTQGAPNEKLFF. CDR3 DNA sequence: TGTGCCAGCAGCCGTACGCAGGGTGCGCCTAATGAAAAACTGTTTTTT.

This sequence joins TRBV2 and TRBJ1-2; D gene ambiguous. This CDR3 has 13 residues. The V gene's germline CDR1 is SNHLY and CDR2 FYNNEI. Trimming removed 3 bases from V and 8 bases from J, with 13 bases in between. The CDR3 DNA follows: TGTGCCAGCAGTGAGGGCGCGATCTGGGGCTACACCTTC. Translated, it gives CASSEGAIWGYTF.

V gene TRBV18 combines with J gene TRBJ2-2; 10 nucleotides agree with TRBD2. The trim removed 3 bases at V and 7 bases at J, leaving 11 bases unmatched. The germline CDR1 and CDR2 sequences are KGHSH and LQKENI. This CDR3 region has 17 residues. CDR3 protein: CASSPPGLAEIGGELFF. The CDR3 bases are TGTGCCAGCTCACCGCCCGGACTAGCGGAGATTGGCGGGGAGCTGTTTTTT.

On this clone itself: Additional DNA sequences in this sample encode the identical CDR3. The V and J genes are TRBV18 and TRBJ2-7; no reliable D call. The V end was cut by 3 bases, the J end by 1 base, with 7 bases between. CDR1 is KGHSH, CDR2 LQKENI, per germline. CDR3 length equals 13 residues. In nucleotides, the CDR3 is TGTGCCAGCTCACCCTCCCCGTCCTACGAGCAGTACTTC. It codes for CASSPSPSYEQYF.

This chain links TRBV19 with TRBJ2-7, with a tentative D call TRBD1 (5 bases). Trimming took 1 base from V and 2 from J, leaving 12 bases between them. Germline CDR1 reads LNHDA; CDR2 reads SQIVND (reference sequence). The CDR3 runs to 15 residues. The CDR3 here is CASSIGRSGTYEQYF. The CDR3 DNA reads TGTGCCAGTAGTATAGGTAGGTCAGGGACCTACGAGCAGTACTTC. Using reference TRBV19 and TRBJ2-7 for the parts outside the CDR3, the full variable domain is DGGITQSPKYLFRKEGQNVTLSCEQNLNHDAMYWYRQDPGQGLRLIYYSQIVNDFQKGDIAEGYSVSREKKESFPLTVTSAQKNPTAFYLCASSIGRSGTYEQYFGPGTRLTVT.

The chain has TRBV11-2 and TRBJ1-6; TRBD1 agrees at 7 bases. The CDR3 extends over 14 amino acids. J lost 9 bases, V lost 6 bases, and 8 bases had no gene match. CDR1 and CDR2 (germline): SGHAT, FQNNGV. CDR3 residues: CASRRQGLGSPLHF. Here the CDR3 DNA reads TGTGCCAGCAGGAGACAGGGTTTAGGTTCACCCCTCCACTTT.

The chain employs TRBV7-9 and TRBJ2-7; the D gene is possibly TRBD1 (6 bases). Germline assignment: CDR1 SEHNR and CDR2 FQNEAQ (reference sequence). V was clipped by 5 bases and J by 5 bases, with 16 bases between them. The CDR3 spans 14 residues. In DNA, the CDR3 is TGTGCCAGCAGCCCTAGGACAGATGTCCACGAGCAGTACTTC. Its protein is CASSPRTDVHEQYF.

This clone was detected a few times. The V call is TRBV18, the J call TRBJ2-5; D is uncertain. Trimming cost V 6 bases and J 1 base, with 9 bases left between them. Germline V gene data show CDR1 as KGHSH and CDR2 as LQKENI. The CDR3 spans 13 residues. The CDR3 region has the DNA TGTGCCAGCTCTCCCAGACTCCAAGAGACCCAGTACTTC. It yields the protein CASSPRLQETQYF.

This clone was observed a few times. The chain carries TRBV5-4 and TRBJ2-7; 9 bases fit TRBD2. Germline values: CDR1 SGHNT, CDR2 YYREEE (reference sequence). J gave up 4 bases and V 4 bases, and 9 bases lay outside the gene matches. The CDR3 runs to 15 residues. The CDR3 spells CASSPGTSYIYEQYF. The CDR3 nucleotides read TGTGCCAGCAGCCCCGGGACTAGCTATATATACGAGCAGTACTTC.

This clone has a single count. The chain couples TRBV19 to TRBJ2-3, with 10 nucleotides matching TRBD2. Germline V gives CDR1 LNHDA, CDR2 SQIVND (reference sequence). The CDR3 totals 16 residues. After removal of 1 base from V and 1 base from J, the junction contained 2 bases not matched to a gene. As DNA, the CDR3 is TGTGCCAGTAGTATAGTTGGGACTAGCGGCACAGATACGCAGTATTTT. Translated: CASSIVGTSGTDTQYF. Full variable domain (missing parts from reference TRBV19 and TRBJ2-3): DGGITQSPKYLFRKEGQNVTLSCEQNLNHDAMYWYRQDPGQGLRLIYYSQIVNDFQKGDIAEGYSVSREKKESFPLTVTSAQKNPTAFYLCASSIVGTSGTDTQYFGPGTRLTVL.

The rearrangement uses TRBV2 and TRBJ1-1; no definite D call. V lost 7 bases and J 2 bases, leaving 17 bases between the germline ends. This CDR3 contains 15 residues. Germline loops: CDR1 SNHLY, CDR2 FYNNEI. CDR3 sequence (DNA): TGTGCCAGCAACAACAACGAACCACCTAACACTGAAGCTTTCTTT. Its translation is CASNNNEPPNTEAFF.